The rows below give T cell receptor beta chains drawn from one sample of a study of identical twins. TCRdb recomputed calls from the 5' RACE reads with MiXCR, one row per CDR3 protein. The sample lists 200,000 to 300,000 distinct CDR3 sequences, 7.5% occurring once. These data were also filed under a second study, of yellow fever vaccine responses in identical twins.

The material sequenced was CD8+ T cells sorted from blood. The receptors stem from a young woman in good health. Each CDR3 is given with its conserved first and last residue. Each record gives: clone size, V gene, D gene, CDR3 length, J gene, CDR3 protein, CDR3 DNA. D genes are given only for firm matches. A row's size may be missing; if present it is once, few, many or a size class.

clone size: .
V gene: TRBV20-1
D gene: .
CDR3 length: 16
J gene: TRBJ1-2
CDR3 protein: CSATILSGQGGYGYTF
CDR3 DNA: TGCAGTGCTACGATATTGTCCGGGCAGGGAGGATATGGCTACACCTTC

clone size: .
V gene: TRBV11-2
D gene: .
CDR3 length: 15
J gene: TRBJ2-1
CDR3 protein: CASSVVGGAYNEQFF
CDR3 DNA: TGTGCCAGCAGCGTAGTGGGTGGAGCATACAATGAGCAGTTCTTC

clone size: .
V gene: TRBV27
D gene: .
CDR3 length: 21
J gene: TRBJ2-4
CDR3 protein: CASSFLGREGIGGIAKNIQYF
CDR3 DNA: TGTGCCAGCAGTTTTCTGGGCAGGGAAGGTATAGGAGGCATCGCCAAAAACATTCAGTACTTC

clone size: .
V gene: TRBV4-1
D gene: .
CDR3 length: 16
J gene: TRBJ2-5
CDR3 protein: CASSQLTTGPQETQYF
CDR3 DNA: TGCGCCAGCAGCCAACTCACAACGGGGCCCCAAGAGACCCAGTACTTC

clone size: .
V gene: TRBV27
D gene: TRBD2
CDR3 length: 14
J gene: TRBJ2-1
CDR3 protein: CASRTGGVYNEQLF
CDR3 DNA: TGTGCCAGCCGAACGGGAGGCGTATACAATGAGCAGCTCTTC

clone size: few
V gene: TRBV6-5
D gene: TRBD1
CDR3 length: 14
J gene: TRBJ2-3
CDR3 protein: CASSYSRGRDTQYF
CDR3 DNA: TGTGCCAGCAGTTACTCAAGGGGGCGGGATACGCAGTATTTT

clone size: few
V gene: TRBV11-2
D gene: TRBD2
CDR3 length: 18
J gene: TRBJ2-5
CDR3 protein: CASSLPTSGGATGETQYF
CDR3 DNA: TGTGCCAGCAGCTTGCCGACTAGCGGGGGGGCCACGGGAGAGACCCAGTACTTC

clone size: many
V gene: TRBV12-3/TRBV12-4
D gene: TRBD2
CDR3 length: 15
J gene: TRBJ2-5
CDR3 protein: CASSSPLAGRETQYF
CDR3 DNA: TGTGCCAGCAGTTCCCCCCTAGCGGGACGAGAGACCCAGTACTTC

clone size: many
V gene: TRBV5-1
D gene: TRBD1
CDR3 length: 13
J gene: TRBJ2-7
CDR3 protein: CASKGGTGYEQYF
CDR3 DNA: TGCGCCAGCAAAGGTGGGACAGGGTACGAGCAGTACTTC

clone size: .
V gene: TRBV9
D gene: TRBD2
CDR3 length: 14
J gene: TRBJ2-1
CDR3 protein: CASSVGGRANEQFF
CDR3 DNA: TGTGCCAGCAGCGTCGGCGGGAGGGCCAATGAGCAGTTCTTC

clone size: .
V gene: TRBV20-1
D gene: .
CDR3 length: 13
J gene: TRBJ1-3
CDR3 protein: CSASSGAGNTIYF
CDR3 DNA: TGCAGTGCTAGTTCAGGGGCTGGAAACACCATATATTTT

clone size: many
V gene: TRBV12-3/TRBV12-4
D gene: .
CDR3 length: 13
J gene: TRBJ2-7
CDR3 protein: CASSLSGSYEQYF
CDR3 DNA: TGTGCCAGCAGTTTATCCGGCTCCTACGAGCAGTACTTC

clone size: few
V gene: TRBV9
D gene: .
CDR3 length: 12
J gene: TRBJ1-5
CDR3 protein: CASSAGGGPQHF
CDR3 DNA: TGTGCCAGCAGTGCCGGTGGTGGGCCCCAGCATTTT

clone size: few
V gene: TRBV6-1
D gene: .
CDR3 length: 14
J gene: TRBJ2-7
CDR3 protein: CASSEGWGVYEQYF
CDR3 DNA: TGTGCCAGCAGTGAAGGATGGGGGGTCTACGAGCAGTACTTC

clone size: .
V gene: TRBV10-1
D gene: .
CDR3 length: 14
J gene: TRBJ2-7
CDR3 protein: CASSESKDSYEQYF
CDR3 DNA: TGCGCCAGCAGTGAGTCGAAAGATTCCTACGAGCAGTACTTC

clone size: .
V gene: TRBV29-1
D gene: TRBD1
CDR3 length: 14
J gene: TRBJ1-2
CDR3 protein: CSVDSGQGASGYTF
CDR3 DNA: TGCAGCGTTGACTCCGGACAGGGGGCTTCTGGCTACACCTTC

clone size: .
V gene: TRBV6-5
D gene: .
CDR3 length: 13
J gene: TRBJ2-7
CDR3 protein: CASSYAENYEQYF
CDR3 DNA: TGTGCCAGCAGTTACGCGGAAAACTACGAGCAGTACTTC

clone size: .
V gene: TRBV20-1
D gene: TRBD1
CDR3 length: 15
J gene: TRBJ1-5
CDR3 protein: CSARPDRGRSQPQHF
CDR3 DNA: TGCAGTGCTAGACCCGACAGGGGGCGCTCCCAGCCCCAGCATTTT

clone size: few
V gene: TRBV6-4
D gene: TRBD1
CDR3 length: 17
J gene: TRBJ2-3
CDR3 protein: CASSDSIPGQGADTQYF
CDR3 DNA: TGTGCCAGCAGTGACTCTATCCCGGGACAGGGGGCAGATACGCAGTATTTT

clone size: many
V gene: TRBV11-2
D gene: .
CDR3 length: 13
J gene: TRBJ1-2
CDR3 protein: CASSSPGWYGYTF
CDR3 DNA: TGTGCCAGCAGCTCCCCAGGGTGGTATGGCTACACCTTC

clone size: many
V gene: TRBV12-3/TRBV12-4
D gene: TRBD1
CDR3 length: 13
J gene: TRBJ1-1
CDR3 protein: CASSLNRGTEAFF
CDR3 DNA: TGTGCCAGCAGTTTGAACAGGGGAACTGAAGCTTTCTTT

clone size: many
V gene: TRBV4-1
D gene: .
CDR3 length: 15
J gene: TRBJ2-1
CDR3 protein: CASSQAARRLNEQFF
CDR3 DNA: TGCGCCAGCAGCCAAGCAGCGAGACGGCTCAATGAGCAGTTCTTC

clone size: few
V gene: TRBV4-1
D gene: TRBD2
CDR3 length: 14
J gene: TRBJ2-1
CDR3 protein: CASSRGLAGGEQFF
CDR3 DNA: TGCGCCAGCAGCCGCGGACTAGCGGGAGGGGAGCAGTTCTTC

clone size: .
V gene: TRBV9
D gene: TRBD1
CDR3 length: 18
J gene: TRBJ1-2
CDR3 protein: CASSPYPGTAKINYGYTF
CDR3 DNA: TGTGCCAGCAGCCCCTACCCCGGGACAGCAAAAATTAACTATGGCTACACCTTC

clone size: .
V gene: TRBV13
D gene: .
CDR3 length: 16
J gene: TRBJ2-1
CDR3 protein: CASSLGRVSSYNEQFF
CDR3 DNA: TGTGCCAGCAGCTTAGGGCGGGTTAGCTCCTACAATGAGCAGTTCTTC

clone size: many
V gene: TRBV12-3/TRBV12-4
D gene: .
CDR3 length: 12
J gene: TRBJ2-7
CDR3 protein: CASSLIRAEQYF
CDR3 DNA: TGTGCCAGCAGTTTAATCAGGGCCGAGCAGTACTTC

clone size: many
V gene: TRBV9
D gene: .
CDR3 length: 15
J gene: TRBJ2-2
CDR3 protein: CASSRGESGTGELFF
CDR3 DNA: TGTGCCAGCAGCCGAGGGGAGTCGGGCACCGGGGAGCTGTTTTTT

clone size: .
V gene: TRBV27
D gene: TRBD2
CDR3 length: 16
J gene: TRBJ2-1
CDR3 protein: CASKTLREGIGNEQFF
CDR3 DNA: TGTGCCAGCAAGACATTGAGGGAGGGGATCGGTAATGAGCAGTTCTTC